These T cell receptor beta chains were read from a single sample in a study of cytomegalovirus exposure and HLA in healthy donors. TCRdb keeps only in-frame clones here, not all; method: immunoSEQ multiplex PCR. The data contain around 210,000 clones, more than 75% of them singletons. The sequenced material came from PBMCs. The receptors were gathered from a girl aged 2 to 10 in good health and CMV-seronegative. Each CDR3 is given with its conserved first and last residue. The D gene is left open where the match is weak. Clone size is not always given. Where it is, it says once, few, many or a class for expanded clones.

>NA|TRBV5-4|15|TRBJ2-7|TRBD1
CASSLVGQGAYEQYF
TGTGCCAGCAGCTTGGTCGGACAGGGGGCTTACGAGCAGTACTTC
>NA|TRBV5-1|14|TRBJ1-4|TRBD1
CASSWGQGYEKLFF
TGCGCCAGCAGCTGGGGACAGGGGTATGAAAAACTGTTTTTT
>NA|TRBV18|13|TRBJ1-2|NA
CASSPERDYGYTF
TGTGCCAGCTCACCGGAGAGGGACTATGGCTACACCTTC
>NA|TRBV6-1|15|TRBJ2-1|NA
CASFGRQTLYNEQFF
TGTGCCAGCTTCGGACGACAGACCCTTTACAATGAGCAGTTCTTC
>NA|TRBV29-1|15|TRBJ2-7|TRBD1
CSVFGGQSSSYEQYF
TGCAGCGTCTTTGGGGGACAGTCTTCCTCCTACGAGCAGTACTTC
>NA|TRBV2|14|TRBJ1-5|NA
CASSAQYSNQPQHF
TGTGCCAGCAGTGCCCAGTATAGCAATCAGCCCCAGCATTTT
>NA|TRBV6-6|14|TRBJ2-7|NA
CASSYYRSTYEQYF
TGTGCCAGCAGTTACTATCGGTCAACCTACGAGCAGTACTTC
>NA|TRBV19|15|TRBJ1-1|NA
CASSILFQENTEAFF
TGTGCCAGTAGTATACTTTTCCAGGAGAACACTGAAGCTTTCTTT
>NA|TRBV7-9|17|TRBJ1-4|NA
CASSLRSLWGVNEKLFF
TGTGCCAGCAGCTTAAGGTCGTTGTGGGGAGTTAATGAAAAACTGTTTTTT
>once|TRBV30|15|TRBJ2-4|TRBD1
CAWSADRGAKNIQYF
TGTGCCTGGAGTGCGGACAGGGGAGCCAAAAACATTCAGTACTTC
>NA|TRBV7-3|14|TRBJ2-5|NA
CASSLEGSQETQYF
TGTGCCAGCAGCTTAGAGGGATCCCAAGAGACCCAGTACTTC
>NA|TRBV29-1|13|TRBJ1-1|NA
CSVERGRNTEAFF
TGCAGCGTTGAAAGGGGTAGGAACACTGAAGCTTTCTTT
>NA|TRBV6-5|16|TRBJ2-5|TRBD1
CASSYLSGTGSDERYF
TGTGCCAGCAGTTACTTATCCGGGACAGGGTCGGACGAGCGGTACTTC
>once|TRBV2|15|TRBJ1-5|TRBD1
CASSDGDRGRQPQHF
TGTGCCAGCAGTGATGGGGACAGGGGGAGGCAGCCCCAGCATTTT
>few|TRBV5-1|14|TRBJ2-1|TRBD1
CASSPGQLYNEQFF
TGCGCCAGCAGCCCGGGACAGCTTTACAATGAGCAGTTCTTC
>NA|TRBV7-9|16|TRBJ2-7|NA
CASSSTLALSSYEQYF
TGTGCCAGCAGCTCAACCCTAGCGCTAAGCTCCTACGAGCAGTACTTC
>once|TRBV5-1|17|TRBJ2-1|TRBD2
CASSLSAAWGGYNEQFF
TGCGCCAGCAGCTTGTCCGCAGCGTGGGGGGGGTACAATGAGCAGTTCTTC
>few|TRBV7-6|13|TRBJ2-1|TRBD2
CASSSRLAGKQFF
TGTGCCAGCAGCTCCCGTCTAGCGGGAAAGCAGTTCTTC
>NA|TRBV5-6|14|TRBJ1-5|NA
CASSLAGFNQPQHF
TGTGCCAGCAGCTTGGCAGGGTTCAATCAGCCCCAGCATTTT
>NA|TRBV10-3|12|TRBJ2-7|NA
CAIRAPPDEQYF
TGTGCCATCCGAGCCCCCCCGGACGAGCAGTACTTC
>NA|TRBV19|15|TRBJ1-3|NA
CASSIFEGAGNTIYF
TGTGCCAGTAGTATTTTCGAGGGTGCCGGAAACACCATATATTTT
>NA|TRBV5-1|13|TRBJ2-5|NA
CASSLTRRETQYF
TGCGCCAGCAGCTTGACTAGGAGAGAGACCCAGTACTTC